This entry describes one T cell receptor beta chain. What it binds is not known. The investigators isolated CD4+ and CD8+ cells by positive magnetic bead selection and checked their purity by flow cytometry. The sample belongs to a study of somatic mutations in cytotoxic T cells in rheumatoid arthritis. General study results and limits: Exceedance of 20% of CD8+ cells by the largest CD8+ clone occurred in 8 of 65 patients.

Produced via immunoSEQ multiplex PCR; TCRdb's table is partial and in-frame only. The sample holds tens of thousands of clones, about 83% seen once. CDR3 length equals 16 residues. Germline V gives CDR1 SGHRS, CDR2 YFSETQ. V was clipped by 4 bases and J by 9 bases; unmatched bases: 13. Sequencing was performed on CD8+ T cells sorted from blood. This rearrangement joins TRBV5-1 to TRBJ2-1; 10 bases are shared with TRBD2. The TCR comes from an adult with rheumatoid arthritis. CDR3 sequence (DNA): TGCGCCAGCAGCCCCTTTTTAAGCGGGAGGGCCTCTGAGCAGTTCTTC. Its translation is CASSPFLSGRASEQFF.